Below, 26 T cell receptor beta chains from the same sample are listed, as sequenced in a study of blood T cell repertoires in COVID-19. The repertoire was sequenced with immunoSEQ multiplex PCR; TCRdb's copy has only in-frame clones and lacks some. Of approximately 25,000 clones listed, approximately 68% are singletons. Sequencing was performed on peripheral blood. Receptor source: a woman of 80 years or more with acute or convalescent COVID-19.

V is TRBV5-1 and J is TRBJ1-1; D call uncertain. The germline gives CDR1 SGHRS, CDR2 YFSETQ. The CDR3 consists of 14 residues. V was pared by 1 base and J by 1 base, with 8 bases between. CDR3 sequence (DNA): TGCGCCAGCAGCTTGCAAACGGGGAACACTGAAGCTTTCTTT. This sequence encodes CASSLQTGNTEAFF.

This clone was seen a few times. The rearrangement uses TRBV27 and TRBJ1-2; 7 nucleotides agree with TRBD1. V was clipped by 4 bases and J by 2 bases; unmatched bases: 4. The CDR3 loop spans 14 amino acids. Germline lookup yields CDR1 MNHEY and CDR2 SMNVEV (reference sequence). As DNA, the CDR3 is TGTGCCAGCAGTTCCGGGGGACAGAACTATGGCTACACCTTC. This sequence encodes CASSSGGQNYGYTF.

In this sample, this clone turned up a few times. The chain is built from TRBV27 and TRBJ2-3; TRBD2 matches 10 bases. The CDR3 spans 16 residues. From germline, CDR1 is MNHEY and CDR2 SMNVEV (reference sequence). Germline trimming cut 2 bases from V and 7 bases from J; bases unmatched to any gene: 9. As DNA, the CDR3 is TGTGCCAGCAGTTTAACCGGGACTAGCGCGGGCTATACGCAGTATTTT. Protein product: CASSLTGTSAGYTQYF.

This rearrangement joins TRBV5-1 to TRBJ1-2; TRBD1 agrees at 7 bases. The CDR3 runs 13 residues. J was trimmed by 3 bases and V by 4 bases; bases with no gene match: 3. The germline CDR1 and CDR2 sequences are SGHRS and YFSETQ. The chain's CDR3 is CASSAQGDYGYTF. The DNA for the CDR3 is TGCGCCAGCAGCGCGCAGGGGGACTATGGCTACACCTTC.

This clone has just a few counts. This may be a read error: a much more frequent sequence differs by one nucleotide. The V and J genes are TRBV7-9 and TRBJ2-7; 9 bases line up with TRBD1. The length of the CDR3 is 14 residues. The germline gives CDR1 SEHNR, CDR2 FQNEAQ (reference sequence). With 3 bases clipped from V and 3 bases from J, the junction kept 3 bases outside the gene matches. CDR3 sequence reads: CASSLGTGFYEQYF. In DNA, the CDR3 is TGTGCCAGCAGCTTGGGGACAGGGTTCTACGAGCAGTACTTC.

The J gene is TRBJ2-1, the V gene TRBV3-1 (or the pseudogene TRBV3-2); 8 bases match TRBD2. With V trimmed by 6 bases and J by 6 bases, 7 bases remained unmatched. The length of the CDR3 is 14 residues. From germline, CDR1 is LGHDT and CDR2 YNNKEL (reference sequence). CDR3 protein: CASRNSGSTNEQFF. DNA of the CDR3: TGTGCCAGCAGAAACAGCGGGAGCACCAATGAGCAGTTCTTC.

The chain employs TRBV7-9 and TRBJ2-5, with 8 bases identical to TRBD2. V shed 3 bases and J 4 bases; nucleotides not matched to a gene: 4. Germline V gene sequence: CDR1 SEHNR, CDR2 FQNEAQ (reference sequence). This CDR3 is 14 amino acids long. In DNA form, the CDR3 reads TGTGCCAGCAGCTTTGGACTAGCAAGAGAGACCCAGTACTTC. Its protein product is CASSFGLARETQYF.

DNA for the CDR3: TGTGCCAGCAGCTTAGTGGGGGGGACTAGCGGGAATGAGCAGTTCTTC. This encodes CASSLVGGTSGNEQFF. This chain links TRBV7-2 with TRBJ2-1; TRBD2 matches at 12 bases. In germline, CDR1 is SGHTA, CDR2 FQGNSA. This CDR3 has 16 amino acids. V was clipped by 1 base and J by 7 bases; unmatched bases: 5.

This chain uses TRBV7-2 with TRBJ2-7; 12 nucleotides line up with TRBD2. The CDR3 runs to 15 residues. V trimming: 1 base; J trimming: 5 bases; junction bases outside the gene matches: 3. From germline, CDR1 is SGHTA and CDR2 FQGNSA. CDR3 residues: CASSLGLAGENEQYF. CDR3 DNA: TGTGCCAGCAGCTTAGGACTAGCGGGAGAAAACGAGCAGTACTTC. Combining the CDR3 with reference TRBV7-2 and TRBJ2-7 gives the whole variable domain GAGVSQSPSNKVTEKGKDVELRCDPISGHTALYWYRQSLGQGLEFLIYFQGNSAPDKSGLPSDRFSAERTGGSVSTLTIQRTQQEDSAVYLCASSLGLAGENEQYFGPGTRLTVT.

This clone has just a few counts. This sequence joins TRBV10-3 and TRBJ1-1; D remains unclear. The CDR3 sequence is 12 residues long. Trimming shortened V by 4 bases and J by 6 bases, and 9 bases separated the two germline ends. Germline V gene sequence: CDR1 ENHRY, CDR2 SYGVKD. The chain's CDR3 is CAISVNGAEAFF. CDR3 DNA sequence: TGTGCCATCAGTGTGAATGGAGCTGAAGCTTTCTTT.

The chain joins TRBV6-4 to TRBJ2-5, with 7 nucleotides matching TRBD2. This CDR3 is built from 13 residues. Germline CDR1 MRHNA, CDR2 SNTAGT. J was trimmed by 3 bases and V by 6 bases; bases with no gene match: 4. The CDR3 reads CASSITSEETQYF. The CDR3 DNA sequence: TGTGCCAGCAGCATAACTAGCGAAGAGACCCAGTACTTC.

The chain combines TRBV7-2 with TRBJ1-2, with 9 bases matching TRBD1. This CDR3 contains 13 residues. The germline V gene has CDR1 SGHTA and CDR2 FQGNSA. The V segment lost 8 bases and the J segment 5 bases; nucleotides outside the gene matches: 6. The CDR3 DNA follows: TGTGCCAGCGCGCCGGGACAGGGATATGGCTACACCTTC. Amino acid sequence: CASAPGQGYGYTF. Based on the CDR3 plus reference TRBV7-2 and TRBJ1-2, the full variable domain is GAGVSQSPSNKVTEKGKDVELRCDPISGHTALYWYRQSLGQGLEFLIYFQGNSAPDKSGLPSDRFSAERTGGSVSTLTIQRTQQEDSAVYLCASAPGQGYGYTFGSGTRLTVV.

The chain is built from TRBV11-2 and TRBJ1-2; a weak D match, TRBD1 (5 bases). Trimming shortened V by 0 bases and J by 4 bases, and 12 bases separated the two germline ends. The germline V gene encodes CDR1 SGHAT and CDR2 FQNNGV. The CDR3 is 15 residues long. CDR3 sequence (DNA): TGTGCCAGCAGCTTAGAGCTAGGGACTAGCTATGGCTACACCTTC. Amino acid sequence: CASSLELGTSYGYTF.

V is TRBV11-2 and J is TRBJ1-1; D gene ambiguous. From germline, CDR1 is SGHAT and CDR2 FQNNGV. V was cut by 4 bases and J by 6 bases, with 12 bases left in between. This CDR3 is built from 13 residues. The CDR3 spells CASSSARGAEAFF. CDR3 sequence (DNA): TGTGCCAGCAGCTCCGCCCGGGGTGCTGAAGCTTTCTTT.

The genes are TRBV4-1 and TRBJ1-1; D unresolved. Germline V lookup: CDR1 MGHRA, CDR2 YSYEKL. This CDR3 region has 12 residues. V lost 2 bases, J lost 3 bases, and 4 bases lay in between. CDR3 coding DNA: TGCGCCAGCAGCCAACCGGACACTGAAGCTTTCTTT. Residues: CASSQPDTEAFF.

The chain has TRBV18 and TRBJ2-1; 8 bases agree with TRBD2. Germline trimming cut 2 bases from V and 8 bases from J; bases unmatched to any gene: 5. Per germline, CDR1 KGHSH and CDR2 LQKENI. This CDR3 comprises 14 residues. CDR3 in DNA: TGTGCCAGCTCACCAGGGACTAGGAACGATGAGCAGTTCTTC. Translation gives CASSPGTRNDEQFF. Together with reference TRBV18 and TRBJ2-1, the CDR3 gives the full variable domain: NAGVMQNPRHLVRRRGQEARLRCSPMKGHSHVYWYRQLPEEGLKFMVYLQKENIIDESGMPKERFSAEFPKEGPSILRIQQVVRGDSAAYFCASSPGTRNDEQFFGPGTRLTVL.

By share of the sample, this clone is medium-sized. The chain combines TRBV6-5 with TRBJ1-6; no definite D call. V was shortened by 2 bases and J by 0 bases, with 5 bases between the two germline ends. Germline V lookup: CDR1 MNHEY, CDR2 SVGAGI. The CDR3 spans 15 residues. CDR3 coding DNA: TGTGCCAGCAGTTACCTGAGCTCCTATAATTCACCCCTCCACTTT. This translates into CASSYLSSYNSPLHF.

The chain links TRBV29-1 to TRBJ2-6, with 7 nucleotides matching TRBD1. This CDR3 contains 14 residues. Germline CDR1 SQVTM, CDR2 ANQGSEA. The J segment lost 0 bases and the V segment lost 4 bases, leaving 0 bases of the junction unmatched. The CDR3 DNA reads TGCAGCGTTGGACAGGGCTCTGGGGCCAACGTCCTGACTTTC. Residues: CSVGQGSGANVLTF.

The J gene is TRBJ1-1, the V gene TRBV2; maybe TRBD1 (6 bases). CDR1 and CDR2 from the germline V gene are SNHLY and FYNNEI. The CDR3 is 12 residues long. V was trimmed by 10 bases and J by 9 bases, leaving 18 bases between them. In DNA form, the CDR3 reads TGTGCCACCCGGACAGCCGAGTCACAAGCTTTCTTT. Translating gives CATRTAESQAFF.

This clone was found a few times. The gene calls are TRBV3-1 (or the pseudogene TRBV3-2) and TRBJ2-2, with 11 bases aligning to TRBD2. The CDR3 spans 15 residues. Germline V lookup: CDR1 LGHDT, CDR2 YNNKEL (reference sequence). V lost 7 bases to trimming and J lost 5 bases; unmatched junction nucleotides: 6. The CDR3 coding sequence is TGTGCCAGCACCTTAGCGGGGGGGCGGACCGGGGAGCTGTTTTTT. It encodes CASTLAGGRTGELFF.

The rearrangement links TRBV29-1 to TRBJ2-7; D is perhaps TRBD2 (5 bases). CDR3 length: 13 amino acids. Trimming stripped 4 bases from V and 1 base from J, with 11 bases between. Germline V gene lookup returns CDR1 SQVTM and CDR2 ANQGSEA. The CDR3 nucleotides are TGCAGCGTTGTCGAGAGAGGGTCCTACGAGCAGTACTTC. It specifies CSVVERGSYEQYF.

The V gene is TRBV5-4, the J gene TRBJ2-7; 8 nucleotides match TRBD2. This CDR3 is 15 amino acids long. With V trimmed by 4 bases and J by 4 bases, 10 bases remained unmatched. Germline values: CDR1 SGHNT, CDR2 YYREEE (reference sequence). CDR3 sequence: CASSPSPREVYEQYF. The CDR3 DNA follows: TGTGCCAGCAGCCCCTCGCCGCGGGAGGTATACGAGCAGTACTTC. The entire variable domain, with the rest obtained from reference TRBV5-4 and TRBJ2-7, is as follows: ETGVTQSPTHLIKTRGQQVTLRCSSQSGHNTVSWYQQALGQGPQFIFQYYREEENGRGNFPPRFSGLQFPNYSSELNVNALELDDSALYLCASSPSPREVYEQYFGPGTRLTVT.

CDR3 residues: CASSFEPGQPQHF. The CDR3 DNA follows: TGCGCCAGCAGCTTTGAACCGGGTCAGCCCCAGCATTTT. The chain uses TRBV5-1 and TRBJ1-5; no clear D. V lost 2 bases, J lost 6 bases, and 9 bases lay in between. The CDR3 has 13 amino acids. Per the germline V gene, CDR1 is SGHRS and CDR2 is YFSETQ.

This clone was found a few times. This chain links TRBV4-3 with TRBJ2-3, with 11 positions matching TRBD2. Germline V gene lookup returns CDR1 LGHNA and CDR2 YSLEER. This CDR3 is built from 15 residues. The V segment lost 1 base and the J segment 6 bases; nucleotides outside the gene matches: 3. DNA for the CDR3: TGCGCCAGCAGCCAAGGGACTAGCGGGCAGGATACGCAGTATTTT. Protein: CASSQGTSGQDTQYF.

The gene calls are TRBV2 and TRBJ1-5; D is perhaps TRBD1 (5 bases). Trimming cost V 8 bases and J 5 bases, with 13 bases left between them. The CDR3 is 13 amino acids. CDR1 and CDR2 (germline): SNHLY, FYNNEI. The CDR3 DNA sequence: TGTGCCAGCCGAGGAGGGGATTATCAGCCCCAGCATTTT. Residues: CASRGGDYQPQHF. Using reference TRBV2 and TRBJ1-5 for the parts outside the CDR3, the full variable domain is EPEVTQTPSHQVTQMGQEVILRCVPISNHLYFYWYRQILGQKVEFLVSFYNNEISEKSEIFDDQFSVERPDGSNFTLKIRSTKLEDSAMYFCASRGGDYQPQHFGDGTRLSIL.

V usage is TRBV3-1 (or the pseudogene TRBV3-2) and J usage is TRBJ2-5; the match to TRBD1 covers 10 bases. V was pared by 2 bases and J by 2 bases, with 5 bases of the junction left unmatched. There are 16 residues in the CDR3. Germline CDR1 is LGHDT and CDR2 is YNNKEL (reference sequence). The CDR3 nucleotides are TGTGCCAGCAGCCAATTCCGGGGACAGGGGCAAGAGACCCAGTACTTC. Residues: CASSQFRGQGQETQYF.